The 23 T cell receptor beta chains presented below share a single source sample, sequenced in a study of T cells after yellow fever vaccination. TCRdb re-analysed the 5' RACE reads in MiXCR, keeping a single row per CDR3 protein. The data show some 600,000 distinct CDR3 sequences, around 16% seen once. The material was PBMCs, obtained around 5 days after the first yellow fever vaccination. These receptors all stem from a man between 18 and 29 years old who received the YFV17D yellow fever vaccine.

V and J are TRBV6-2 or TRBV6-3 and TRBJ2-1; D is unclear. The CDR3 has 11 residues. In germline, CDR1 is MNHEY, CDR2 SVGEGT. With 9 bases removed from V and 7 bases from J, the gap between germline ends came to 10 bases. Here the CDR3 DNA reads TGTGCCAGGGAAAGTGAGAATGAGCAGTTCTTC. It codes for CARESENEQFF.

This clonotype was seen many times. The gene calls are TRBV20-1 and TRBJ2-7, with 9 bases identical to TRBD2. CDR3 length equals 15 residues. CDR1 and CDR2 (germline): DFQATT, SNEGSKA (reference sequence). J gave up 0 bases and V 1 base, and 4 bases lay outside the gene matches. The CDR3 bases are TGCAGTGCTAGAGTGGGTAGCGGGGGCTCCTACGAGCAGTACTTC. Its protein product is CSARVGSGGSYEQYF.

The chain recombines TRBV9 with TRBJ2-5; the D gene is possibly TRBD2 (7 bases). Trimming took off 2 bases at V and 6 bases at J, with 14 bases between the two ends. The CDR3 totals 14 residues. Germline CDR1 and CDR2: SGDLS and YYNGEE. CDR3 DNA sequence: TGTGCCAGCAGCGTCCAAGGGGGGGGGAAGACCCAGTACTTC. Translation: CASSVQGGGKTQYF.

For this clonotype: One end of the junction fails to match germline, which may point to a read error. CDR3 DNA: TGCGCCAGCAGCTTAGGGGCAGGGGACACCTACGAGAAGTACTTC. This encodes CASSLGAGDTYEKYF. The rearrangement joins TRBV5-1 to TRBJ2-7, with D perhaps matching TRBD1 (6 bases). Germline values: CDR1 SGHRS, CDR2 YFSETQ. This CDR3 has 15 residues.

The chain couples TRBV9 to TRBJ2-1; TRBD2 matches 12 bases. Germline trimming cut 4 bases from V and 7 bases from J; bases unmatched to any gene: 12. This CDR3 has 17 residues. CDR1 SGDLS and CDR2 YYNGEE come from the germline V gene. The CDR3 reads CASSTRLAGALGNEQFF. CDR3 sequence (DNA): TGTGCCAGCAGCACCCGACTAGCGGGAGCGTTGGGGAATGAGCAGTTCTTC.

The CDR3, as DNA: TGCGCCAGCAGCCATGTGGGGAAAGACAGGGGTGACTATGGCTACACCTTC. Translated: CASSHVGKDRGDYGYTF. The chain couples TRBV4-1 to TRBJ1-2; 8 nucleotides agree with TRBD1. CDR3 length: 17 residues. V was clipped by 3 bases and J by 3 bases; unmatched bases: 12. CDR1 MGHRA and CDR2 YSYEKL come from the germline V gene.

CDR3 loop: CATGLNNSPLHF. The CDR3 nucleotides read TGTGCCACAGGACTGAATAATTCACCCCTCCACTTT. The rearrangement joins TRBV27 to TRBJ1-6, with D hard to call. Trimming took off 10 bases at V and 5 bases at J, with 9 bases between the two ends. CDR3 size: 12 residues. Looked up from germline, CDR1 is MNHEY and CDR2 is SMNVEV (reference sequence).

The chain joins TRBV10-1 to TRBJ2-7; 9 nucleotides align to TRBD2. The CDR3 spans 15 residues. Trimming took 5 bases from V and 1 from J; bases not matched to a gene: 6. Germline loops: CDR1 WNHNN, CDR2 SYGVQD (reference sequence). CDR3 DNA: TGCGCCAGCAGTCCGATAGCGGGGGCTTCCTACGAGCAGTACTTC. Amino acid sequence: CASSPIAGASYEQYF.

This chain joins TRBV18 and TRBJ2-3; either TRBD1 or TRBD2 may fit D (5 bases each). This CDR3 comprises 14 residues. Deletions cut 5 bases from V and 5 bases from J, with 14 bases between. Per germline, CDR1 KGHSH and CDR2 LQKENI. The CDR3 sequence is CASSSGTGGDTQYF. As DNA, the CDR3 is TGTGCCAGCTCATCAGGGACCGGAGGAGATACGCAGTATTTT.

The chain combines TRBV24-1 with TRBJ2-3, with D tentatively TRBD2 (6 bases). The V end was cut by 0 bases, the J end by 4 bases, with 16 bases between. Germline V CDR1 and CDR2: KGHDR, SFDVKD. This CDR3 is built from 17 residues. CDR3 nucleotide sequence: TGTGCCACCAGTGATTTGCCTTCGGCGGGGAGGTCAGATACGCAGTATTTT. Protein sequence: CATSDLPSAGRSDTQYF.

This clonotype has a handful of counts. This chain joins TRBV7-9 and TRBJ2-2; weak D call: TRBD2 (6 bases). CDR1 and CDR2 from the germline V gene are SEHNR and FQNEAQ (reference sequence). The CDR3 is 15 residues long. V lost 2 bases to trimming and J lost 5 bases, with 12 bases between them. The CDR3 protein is CASSLRDLTTGELFF. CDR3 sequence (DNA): TGTGCCAGCAGCTTAAGGGACTTGACGACCGGGGAGCTGTTTTTT.

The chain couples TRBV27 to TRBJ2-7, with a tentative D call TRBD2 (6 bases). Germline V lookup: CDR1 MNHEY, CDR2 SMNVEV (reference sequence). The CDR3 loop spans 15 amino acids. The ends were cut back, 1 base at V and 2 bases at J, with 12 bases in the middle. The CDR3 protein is CASSLYGLSAYEQYF. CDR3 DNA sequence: TGTGCCAGCAGTTTATACGGACTATCAGCCTACGAGCAGTACTTC.

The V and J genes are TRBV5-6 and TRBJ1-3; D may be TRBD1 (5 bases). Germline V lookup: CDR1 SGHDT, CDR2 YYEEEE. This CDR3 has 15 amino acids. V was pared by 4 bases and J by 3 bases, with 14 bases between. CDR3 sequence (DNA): TGTGCCAGCAGCGGGAGAGAGGGGAATGGAAACACCATATATTTT. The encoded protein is CASSGREGNGNTIYF.

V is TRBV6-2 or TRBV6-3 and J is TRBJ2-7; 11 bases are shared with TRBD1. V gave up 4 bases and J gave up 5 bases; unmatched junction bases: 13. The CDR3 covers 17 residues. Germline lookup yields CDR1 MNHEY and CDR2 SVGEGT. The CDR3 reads CASSFEGQGQGDHEQYV. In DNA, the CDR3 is TGTGCCAGCAGTTTCGAAGGGCAGGGACAGGGGGACCACGAGCAGTACGTC.

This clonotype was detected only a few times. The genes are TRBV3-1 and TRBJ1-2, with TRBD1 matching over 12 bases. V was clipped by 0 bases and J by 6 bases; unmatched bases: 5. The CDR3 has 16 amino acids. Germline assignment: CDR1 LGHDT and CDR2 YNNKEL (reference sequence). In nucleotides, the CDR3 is TGTGCCAGCAGCCAAGATCTTGGGACAGGGGGCGATGGCTACACCTTC. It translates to CASSQDLGTGGDGYTF.

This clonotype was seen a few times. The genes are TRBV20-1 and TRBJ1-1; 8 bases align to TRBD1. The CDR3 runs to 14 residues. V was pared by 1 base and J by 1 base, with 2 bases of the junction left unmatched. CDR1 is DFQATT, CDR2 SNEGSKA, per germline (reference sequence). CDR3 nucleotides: TGCAGTGCTAGAGGACAGGGGACGAACACTGAAGCTTTCTTT. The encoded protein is CSARGQGTNTEAFF.

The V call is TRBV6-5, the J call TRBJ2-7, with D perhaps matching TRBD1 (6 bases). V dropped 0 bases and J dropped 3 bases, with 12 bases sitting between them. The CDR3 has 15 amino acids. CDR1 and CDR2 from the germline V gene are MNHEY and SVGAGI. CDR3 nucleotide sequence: TGTGCCAGCAGTTACTCGCTTCGGGGACACTACGAGCAGTACTTC. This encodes CASSYSLRGHYEQYF.

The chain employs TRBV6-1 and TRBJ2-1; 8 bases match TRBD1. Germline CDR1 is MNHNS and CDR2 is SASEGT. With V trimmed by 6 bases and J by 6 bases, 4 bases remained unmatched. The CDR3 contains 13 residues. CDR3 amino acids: CASRAGTGNEQFF. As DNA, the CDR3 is TGTGCCAGCAGGGCCGGGACAGGCAATGAGCAGTTCTTC.

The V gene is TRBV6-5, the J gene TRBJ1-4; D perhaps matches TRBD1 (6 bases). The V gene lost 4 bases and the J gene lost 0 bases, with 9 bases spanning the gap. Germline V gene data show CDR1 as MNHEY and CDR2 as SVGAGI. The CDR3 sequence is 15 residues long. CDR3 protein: CASSFRQATNEKLFF. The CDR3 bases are TGTGCCAGCAGTTTCAGACAGGCAACTAATGAAAAACTGTTTTTT.

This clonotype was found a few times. DNA of the CDR3: TGTGCCACCGACAGGGTGAACACTGAAGCTTTCTTT. It translates to CATDRVNTEAFF. J is TRBJ1-1 and V is TRBV7-2; 7 nucleotides match TRBD1. Unmatched junction bases numbered 2, after V lost 10 bases and J lost 0 bases. Germline-derived CDR1 and CDR2 are SGHTA and FQGNSA. CDR3 size: 12 residues.

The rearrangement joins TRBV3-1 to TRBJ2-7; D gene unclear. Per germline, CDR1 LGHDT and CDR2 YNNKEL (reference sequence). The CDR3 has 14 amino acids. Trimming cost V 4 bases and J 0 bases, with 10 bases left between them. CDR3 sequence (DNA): TGTGCCAGCAGCCGAGCCCCCCTCTCCTACGAGCAGTACTTC. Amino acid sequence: CASSRAPLSYEQYF.

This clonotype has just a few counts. The CDR3 region has the DNA TGCGCCAGCAGCTTGACCCCCGGGGGGGACACTGAAGCTTTCTTT. It yields the protein CASSLTPGGDTEAFF. The chain carries TRBV5-1 and TRBJ1-1, with D possibly matching TRBD1 (5 bases). Germline lookup yields CDR1 SGHRS and CDR2 YFSETQ. CDR3 length: 15 residues. V was clipped by 1 base and J by 3 bases, with 13 bases between them.

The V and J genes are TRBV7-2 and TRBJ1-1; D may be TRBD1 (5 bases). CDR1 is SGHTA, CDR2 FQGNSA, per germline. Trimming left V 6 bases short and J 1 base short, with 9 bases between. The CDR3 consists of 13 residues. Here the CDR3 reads CASRRDGNTEAFF. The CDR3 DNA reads TGTGCCAGCAGACGGGACGGGAACACTGAAGCTTTCTTT. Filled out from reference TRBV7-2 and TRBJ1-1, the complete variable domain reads GAGVSQSPSNKVTEKGKDVELRCDPISGHTALYWYRQSLGQGLEFLIYFQGNSAPDKSGLPSDRFSAERTGGSVSTLTIQRTQQEDSAVYLCASRRDGNTEAFFGQGTRLTVV.